The T cell receptor (beta chain) under discussion was sequenced for a study of T cell changes during pregnancy in multiple sclerosis. The germline CDR1 and CDR2 sequences are SEHNR and FQNEAQ (reference sequence). J was trimmed by 0 bases and V by 2 bases; bases with no gene match: 3. This CDR3 spans 16 amino acids. This table comes from immunoSEQ multiplex PCR, and its TCRdb copy is limited to in-frame clones, with some not included. Of 70,000 to 100,000 clones in the sample, 92% are singletons; the top ten hold 1.5%. The source of this sequence is a female donor with multiple sclerosis, enrolled in a pregnancy study. The input for sequencing was peripheral blood, taken in the first trimester of pregnancy. The chain joins TRBV7-9 to TRBJ1-4; TRBD1 aligns across 7 bases. CDR3 in amino acids: CASSLTGTATNEKLFF. DNA of the CDR3: TGTGCCAGCAGCTTAACCGGGACAGCAACTAATGAAAAACTGTTTTTT.